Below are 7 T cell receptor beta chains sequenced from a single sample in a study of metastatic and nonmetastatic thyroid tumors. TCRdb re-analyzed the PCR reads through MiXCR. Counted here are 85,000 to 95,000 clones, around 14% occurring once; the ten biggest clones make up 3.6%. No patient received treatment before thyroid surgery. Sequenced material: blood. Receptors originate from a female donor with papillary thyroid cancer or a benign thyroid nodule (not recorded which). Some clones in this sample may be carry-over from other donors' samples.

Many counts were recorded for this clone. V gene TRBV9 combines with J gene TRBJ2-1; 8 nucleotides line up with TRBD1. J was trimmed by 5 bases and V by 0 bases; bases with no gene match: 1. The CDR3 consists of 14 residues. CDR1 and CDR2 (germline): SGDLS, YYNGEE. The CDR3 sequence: CASSVVQGDNEQFF. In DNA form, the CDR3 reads TGTGCCAGCAGCGTAGTACAGGGGGACAATGAGCAGTTCTTC.

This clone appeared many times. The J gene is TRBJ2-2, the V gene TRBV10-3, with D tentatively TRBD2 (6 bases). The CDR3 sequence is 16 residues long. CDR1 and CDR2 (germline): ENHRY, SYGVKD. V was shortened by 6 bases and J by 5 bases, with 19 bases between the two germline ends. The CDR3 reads CAIRLGLTNNTGELFF. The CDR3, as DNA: TGTGCCATCAGACTTGGACTAACGAACAATACCGGGGAGCTGTTTTTT.

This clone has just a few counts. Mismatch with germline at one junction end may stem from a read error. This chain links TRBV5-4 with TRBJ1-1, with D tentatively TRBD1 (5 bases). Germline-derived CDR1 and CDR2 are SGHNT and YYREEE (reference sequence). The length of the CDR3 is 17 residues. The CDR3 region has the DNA TGTGCCAGCAGCTCTGGCGGAGGGGTACGGACGAACTCTGAAGCTTTCTTT. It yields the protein CASSSGGGVRTNSEAFF.

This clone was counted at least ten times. CDR3 sequence reads: CASTITGAGGANVLTF. The CDR3 region has the DNA TGTGCCAGTACCATTACCGGAGCGGGCGGGGCCAACGTCCTGACTTTC. The rearrangement joins TRBV19 to TRBJ2-6, with a possible D match to TRBD2 (6 bases). Per germline, CDR1 LNHDA and CDR2 SQIVND (reference sequence). Trimming stripped 7 bases from V and 4 bases from J, with 17 bases between. The CDR3 extends over 16 amino acids.

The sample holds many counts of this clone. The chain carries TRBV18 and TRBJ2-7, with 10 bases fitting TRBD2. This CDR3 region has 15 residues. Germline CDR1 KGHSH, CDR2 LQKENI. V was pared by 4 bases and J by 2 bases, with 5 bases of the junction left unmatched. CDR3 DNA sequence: TGTGCCAGCTCACTCACTAGCGGGGCAACCTACGAGCAGTACTTC. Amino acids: CASSLTSGATYEQYF.

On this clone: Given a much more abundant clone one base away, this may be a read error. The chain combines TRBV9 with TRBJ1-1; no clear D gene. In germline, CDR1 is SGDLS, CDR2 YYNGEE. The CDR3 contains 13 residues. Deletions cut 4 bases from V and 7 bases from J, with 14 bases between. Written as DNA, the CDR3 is TGTGCCAGCAGCCCCCGGTGTTTGGGTGAAGCTTTCTTT. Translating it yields CASSPRCLGEAFF. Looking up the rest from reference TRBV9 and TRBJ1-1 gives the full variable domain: DSGVTQTPKHLITATGQRVTLRCSPRSGDLSVYWYQQSLDQGLQFLIQYYNGEERAKGNILERFSAQQFPDLHSELNLSSLELGDSALYFCASSPRCLGEAFFGQGTRLTVV.

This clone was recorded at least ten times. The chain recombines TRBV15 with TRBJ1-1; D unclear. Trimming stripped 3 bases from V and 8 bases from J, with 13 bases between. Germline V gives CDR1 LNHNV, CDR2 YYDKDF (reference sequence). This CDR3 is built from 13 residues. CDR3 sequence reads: CATSSMGEREAFF. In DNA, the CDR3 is TGTGCCACCAGCAGTATGGGTGAGCGGGAAGCTTTCTTT.